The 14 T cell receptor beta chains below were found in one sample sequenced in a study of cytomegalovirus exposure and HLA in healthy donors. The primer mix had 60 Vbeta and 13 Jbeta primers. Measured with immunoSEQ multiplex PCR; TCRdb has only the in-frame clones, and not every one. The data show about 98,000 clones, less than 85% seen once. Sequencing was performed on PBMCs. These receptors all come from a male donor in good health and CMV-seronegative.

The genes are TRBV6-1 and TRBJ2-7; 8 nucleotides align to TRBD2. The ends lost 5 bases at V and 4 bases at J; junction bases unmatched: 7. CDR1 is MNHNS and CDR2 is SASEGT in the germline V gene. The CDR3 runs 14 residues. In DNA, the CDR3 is TGTGCCAGCAGTCCTACTAGCGGCATTTACGAGCAGTACTTC. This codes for CASSPTSGIYEQYF.

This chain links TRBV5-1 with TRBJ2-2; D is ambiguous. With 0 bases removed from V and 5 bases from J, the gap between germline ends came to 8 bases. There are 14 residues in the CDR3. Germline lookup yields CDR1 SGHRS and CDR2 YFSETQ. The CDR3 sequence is CASSLGRFTGELFF. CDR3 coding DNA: TGCGCCAGCAGCTTGGGGCGGTTTACCGGGGAGCTGTTTTTT. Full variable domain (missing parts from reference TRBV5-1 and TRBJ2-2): KAGVTQTPRYLIKTRGQQVTLSCSPISGHRSVSWYQQTPGQGLQFLFEYFSETQRNKGNFPGRFSGRQFSNSRSEMNVSTLELGDSALYLCASSLGRFTGELFFGEGSRLTVL.

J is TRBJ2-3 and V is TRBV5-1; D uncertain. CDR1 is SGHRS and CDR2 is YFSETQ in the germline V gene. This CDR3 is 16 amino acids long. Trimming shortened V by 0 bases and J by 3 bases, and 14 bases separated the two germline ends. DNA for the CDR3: TGCGCCAGCAGCTTGGTGCAGTCCCAAAGAACAGATACGCAGTATTTT. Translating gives CASSLVQSQRTDTQYF.

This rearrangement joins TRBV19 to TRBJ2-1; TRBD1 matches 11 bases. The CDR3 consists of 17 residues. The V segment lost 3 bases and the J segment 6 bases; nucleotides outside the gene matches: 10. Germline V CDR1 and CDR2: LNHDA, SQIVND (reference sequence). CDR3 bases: TGTGCCAGTAGTATCCGATTGGGCGGGACAGGGGGCAATGAGCAGTTCTTC. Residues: CASSIRLGGTGGNEQFF.

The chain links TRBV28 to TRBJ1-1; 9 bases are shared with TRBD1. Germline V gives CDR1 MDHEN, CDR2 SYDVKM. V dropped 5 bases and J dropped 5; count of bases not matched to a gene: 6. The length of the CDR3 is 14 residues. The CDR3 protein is CASSLNRGRTEAFF. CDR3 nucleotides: TGTGCCAGCAGTCTAAACAGGGGGCGGACTGAAGCTTTCTTT.

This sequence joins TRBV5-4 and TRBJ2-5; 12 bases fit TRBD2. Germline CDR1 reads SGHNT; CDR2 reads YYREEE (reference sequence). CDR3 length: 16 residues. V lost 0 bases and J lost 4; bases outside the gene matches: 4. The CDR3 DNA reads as TGTGCCAGCAGCTTGGGGACTAGCGGGGCGATAGAGACCCAGTACTTC. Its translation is CASSLGTSGAIETQYF.

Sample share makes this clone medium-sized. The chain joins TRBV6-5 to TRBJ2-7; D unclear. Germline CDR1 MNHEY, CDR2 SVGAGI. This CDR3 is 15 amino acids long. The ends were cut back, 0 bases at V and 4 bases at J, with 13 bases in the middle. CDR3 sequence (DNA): TGTGCCAGCAGTTACTCGATCAACACCCCGTACGAGCAGTACTTC. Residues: CASSYSINTPYEQYF.

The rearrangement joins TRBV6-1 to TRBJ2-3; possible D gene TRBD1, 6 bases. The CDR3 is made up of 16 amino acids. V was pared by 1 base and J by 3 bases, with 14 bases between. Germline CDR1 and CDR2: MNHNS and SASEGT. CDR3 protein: CASSEVLRGRTDTQYF. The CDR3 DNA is TGTGCCAGCAGTGAAGTACTCAGGGGAAGAACAGATACGCAGTATTTT.

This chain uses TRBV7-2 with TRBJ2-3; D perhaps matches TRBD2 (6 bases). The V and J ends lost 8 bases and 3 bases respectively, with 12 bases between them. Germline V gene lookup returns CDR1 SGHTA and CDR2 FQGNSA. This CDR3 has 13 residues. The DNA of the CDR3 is TGTGCCAGCGTTACGGGGGTTACAGATACGCAGTATTTT. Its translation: CASVTGVTDTQYF.

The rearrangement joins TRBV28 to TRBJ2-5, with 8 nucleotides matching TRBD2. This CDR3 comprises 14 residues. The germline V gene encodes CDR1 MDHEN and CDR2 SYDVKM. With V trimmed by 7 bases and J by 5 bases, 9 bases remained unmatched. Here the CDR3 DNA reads TGTGCCAGCACCCCGGGGGGGCTGAGGGAGACCCAGTACTTC. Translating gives CASTPGGLRETQYF. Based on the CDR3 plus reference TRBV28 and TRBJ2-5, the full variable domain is DVKVTQSSRYLVKRTGEKVFLECVQDMDHENMFWYRQDPGLGLRLIYFSYDVKMKEKGDIPEGYSVSREKKERFSLILESASTNQTSMYLCASTPGGLRETQYFGPGTRLLVL.

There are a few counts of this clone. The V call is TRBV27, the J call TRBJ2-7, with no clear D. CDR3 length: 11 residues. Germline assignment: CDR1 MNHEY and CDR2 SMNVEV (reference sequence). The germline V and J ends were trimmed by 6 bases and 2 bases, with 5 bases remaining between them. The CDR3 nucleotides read TGTGCCAGCAGATCTCCCTACGAGCAGTACTTC. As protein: CASRSPYEQYF.

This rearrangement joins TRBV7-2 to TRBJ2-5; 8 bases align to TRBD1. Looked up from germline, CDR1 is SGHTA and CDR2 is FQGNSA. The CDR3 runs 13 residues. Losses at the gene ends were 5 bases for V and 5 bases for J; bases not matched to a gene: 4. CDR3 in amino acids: CASSQGAQETQYF. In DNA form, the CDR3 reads TGTGCCAGCAGCCAGGGGGCGCAGGAGACCCAGTACTTC.

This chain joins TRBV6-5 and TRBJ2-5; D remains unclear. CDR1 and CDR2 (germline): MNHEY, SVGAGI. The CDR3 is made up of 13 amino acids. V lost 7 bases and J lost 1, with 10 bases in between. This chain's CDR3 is CASTSQFQETQYF. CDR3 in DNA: TGTGCCAGCACCTCCCAGTTCCAAGAGACCCAGTACTTC.

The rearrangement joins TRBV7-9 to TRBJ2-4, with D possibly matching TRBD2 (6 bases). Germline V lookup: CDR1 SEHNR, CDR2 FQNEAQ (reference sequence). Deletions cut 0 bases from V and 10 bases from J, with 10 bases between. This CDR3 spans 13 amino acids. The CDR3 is CASSLAGLQIQYF. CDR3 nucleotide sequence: TGTGCCAGCAGCTTAGCGGGACTTCAAATTCAGTACTTC.